These T cell receptor beta chains were read from a single sample in a study of T cells in Graves' hyperthyroidism and ophthalmopathy. TCRdb reanalysed the multiplex PCR reads using MiXCR and keeps one entry per CDR3 protein. Of around 620,000 distinct CDR3 sequences in the sample, 14% are singletons; the top ten hold approximately 6.4%. The specimen sequenced was blood. These receptors were collected from a woman aged 18-29 years with Graves' ophthalmopathy. The CDR3 runs from the conserved cysteine through the conserved F or W. D genes are given only for firm matches. The size entry is marked missing in some rows and otherwise reads once, few, many or a size class.

clone size	V gene	J gene	D gene	CDR3 protein	CDR3 DNA
few	TRBV13	TRBJ2-1	TRBD2	CASSLTGGVDEQFF	TGTGCCAGCAGCTTAACGGGAGGGGTTGATGAGCAGTTCTTC
.	TRBV20-1	TRBJ2-7	TRBD2	CSAAGTSGKGEQYF	TGCAGTGCAGCCGGGACTAGCGGGAAGGGCGAGCAGTACTTC
few	TRBV6-1	TRBJ1-5	.	CASSLEGRNQPQHF	TGTGCCAGCAGCCTCGAAGGGCGCAATCAGCCCCAGCATTTT
few	TRBV24-1	TRBJ2-5	.	CATSGLRDFQETQYF	TGTGCCACCAGTGGCCTCCGGGACTTCCAAGAGACCCAGTACTTC
.	TRBV6-1	TRBJ2-2	TRBD2	CASGLYLAGGRRTGELFF	TGTGCCAGCGGTCTTTACTTAGCGGGAGGGCGGCGCACCGGGGAGCTGTTTTTT
.	TRBV5-5	TRBJ1-5	.	CASSLASYRGSGPQHF	TGTGCCAGCAGCTTGGCATCGTATCGGGGGTCCGGGCCCCAGCATTTT
.	TRBV20-1	TRBJ2-7	TRBD2	CSARDEKAGGPEDEQYF	TGCAGTGCTAGAGATGAAAAAGCGGGAGGGCCAGAGGACGAGCAGTACTTC
many	TRBV6-1	TRBJ2-3	.	CASSFSQGTDTQYF	TGTGCCAGCAGTTTCAGTCAGGGGACAGATACGCAGTATTTT
.	TRBV11-2	TRBJ2-1	TRBD2	CASSSQGPSLAETSYNEQFF	TGTGCCAGCAGCTCACAAGGCCCGTCTCTAGCGGAGACTTCCTACAATGAGCAGTTCTTC
.	TRBV9	TRBJ2-1	.	CASSVRDTEQFF	TGTGCCAGCAGCGTTCGGGACACCGAGCAGTTCTTC
.	TRBV6-2/TRBV6-3	TRBJ1-2	.	CASSLLVSVRGYGYTF	TGTGCCAGCAGCCTCCTAGTATCGGTCAGGGGCTATGGCTACACCTTC
many	TRBV6-1	TRBJ1-2	TRBD1	CASSQSSTGPLNYGYTF	TGTGCCAGCAGCCAATCCTCGACAGGGCCCTTAAACTATGGCTACACCTTC
many	TRBV9	TRBJ1-1	.	CASSSREEAFF	TGTGCCAGCAGCTCCCGGGAAGAAGCTTTCTTT
few	TRBV19	TRBJ2-4	.	CASSRTANDLAKNIQYF	TGTGCCAGTAGTAGGACAGCAAATGATCTAGCCAAAAACATTCAGTACTTC
many	TRBV14	TRBJ2-7	.	CASSQEVARTFYEQYF	TGTGCCAGCAGCCAAGAGGTTGCCCGGACGTTCTACGAGCAGTACTTC
.	TRBV5-6	TRBJ2-1	TRBD2	CASSGSGGRAYNEQFF	TGTGCCAGCAGCGGATCGGGCGGGAGGGCCTACAATGAGCAGTTCTTC
.	TRBV7-2	TRBJ2-1	.	CASSLRAGQPDNEQFF	TGTGCCAGCAGCTTACGAGCGGGACAGCCCGACAATGAGCAGTTCTTC
once	TRBV4-1	TRBJ2-7	TRBD1	CASSHQDRGPSYEQYF	TGCGCCAGCAGCCATCAAGACAGGGGGCCCTCCTACGAGCAGTACTTC
many	TRBV30	TRBJ2-3	.	CAWSVGGDTQYF	TGTGCCTGGAGTGTTGGCGGAGATACGCAGTATTTT
.	TRBV19	TRBJ2-7	TRBD2	CASSTSGRTEQYF	TGTGCCAGTTCAACTAGCGGGAGAACCGAGCAGTACTTC
many	TRBV30	TRBJ1-2	.	CAWSELGPAHDYGYTF	TGTGCCTGGAGTGAATTGGGACCGGCTCACGACTATGGCTACACCTTC
many	TRBV20-1	TRBJ1-1	TRBD1	CSPRTGRLNTEAFF	TGCAGTCCGAGGACAGGGCGTTTGAACACTGAAGCTTTCTTT
.	TRBV10-3	TRBJ2-7	.	CAISVEQGTDEQYF	TGTGCCATCAGTGTTGAACAGGGAACGGACGAGCAGTACTTC
few	TRBV5-1	TRBJ1-2	TRBD1	CASGASGQGIFMGYTF	TGCGCCAGCGGGGCCTCAGGACAGGGGATTTTTATGGGCTACACCTTC
many	TRBV5-6	TRBJ2-7	.	CASSLVQGNYEQYF	TGTGCCAGCAGCTTGGTACAGGGTAACTACGAGCAGTACTTC
.	TRBV9	TRBJ1-2	TRBD1	CASSVEEQGVSYGYTF	TGTGCCAGCAGCGTAGAAGAGCAGGGGGTAAGCTATGGCTACACCTTC
many	TRBV28	TRBJ2-5	.	CASSLPGETQYF	TGTGCCAGCAGTTTACCCGGGGAGACCCAGTACTTC
many	TRBV11-3	TRBJ2-1	TRBD2	CASTRTSDDEQFF	TGTGCCAGCACCCGGACTAGTGACGATGAGCAGTTCTTC
many	TRBV12-3/TRBV12-4	TRBJ2-1	TRBD1	CASRQGRAEQFF	TGTGCCAGCAGACAGGGGCGGGCGGAGCAGTTCTTC
many	TRBV12-3/TRBV12-4	TRBJ1-1	TRBD1	CASSFRGRGGNTEAFF	TGTGCCAGCAGTTTTAGGGGGCGCGGGGGAAACACTGAAGCTTTCTTT
many	TRBV3-1	TRBJ1-5	.	CASSQDGGYSNQPQHF	TGTGCCAGCAGCCAAGATGGGGGATATAGCAATCAGCCCCAGCATTTT
many	TRBV5-8	TRBJ2-1	TRBD1	CASSGDRSYNEQFF	TGTGCCAGCAGCGGGGACAGGTCCTACAATGAGCAGTTCTTC
many	TRBV27	TRBJ1-5	.	CASSSRIRQTRDQPQHF	TGTGCCAGCAGTTCGCGAATCCGACAAACTCGGGATCAGCCCCAGCATTTT
.	TRBV20-1	TRBJ1-3	TRBD1	CSATTWTGPNSGNTIYF	TGCAGTGCCACCACTTGGACAGGCCCGAACTCTGGAAACACCATATATTTT
.	TRBV6-5	TRBJ1-2	.	CASSYPQEVGGYTF	TGTGCCAGCAGTTACCCCCAGGAGGTGGGAGGCTACACCTTC
few	TRBV10-3	TRBJ1-3	TRBD1	CAIRPPGTDGNTIYF	TGTGCCATCAGGCCCCCCGGGACAGACGGAAACACCATATATTTT
many	TRBV11-2	TRBJ2-7	.	CASSFREYSYEQYF	TGTGCCAGCAGTTTCCGGGAATACTCCTACGAGCAGTACTTC
.	TRBV6-5	TRBJ2-1	TRBD2	CASSYSGTSGSGNEQFF	TGTGCCAGCAGTTACTCCGGGACTAGCGGCTCCGGTAATGAGCAGTTCTTC
few	TRBV20-1	TRBJ2-1	TRBD2	CSARRTRGDEQFF	TGCAGTGCTAGAAGGACTAGGGGAGATGAGCAGTTCTTC
many	TRBV2	TRBJ2-3	.	CASSDRPLGQGKGDTQYF	TGTGCCAGCAGTGATCGTCCACTCGGGCAGGGTAAGGGAGATACGCAGTATTTT
few	TRBV20-1	TRBJ2-1	TRBD2	CSLEREGLYEQFF	TGCAGTCTCGAGCGGGAGGGCCTTTATGAGCAGTTCTTC
few	TRBV19	TRBJ2-2	.	CASSQGPAPGELFF	TGTGCCAGTAGTCAGGGACCAGCCCCCGGGGAGCTGTTTTTT
many	TRBV11-2	TRBJ2-1	TRBD2	CASSLGTTGGIFSYNEQFF	TGTGCCAGCAGCTTAGGTACTACGGGAGGGATCTTCTCCTACAATGAGCAGTTCTTC
few	TRBV7-9	TRBJ2-7	.	CASSFKTGLSYEQYF	TGTGCCAGCAGCTTCAAGACAGGATTATCCTACGAGCAGTACTTC
many	TRBV28	TRBJ2-3	.	CASSRTWSTDTQYF	TGTGCCAGCAGTCGCACTTGGTCCACAGATACGCAGTATTTT
many	TRBV20-1	TRBJ1-5	.	CSAREFGPNQPQHF	TGCAGTGCTAGGGAATTCGGGCCCAATCAGCCCCAGCATTTT
many	TRBV27	TRBJ2-6	.	CASSLFQGGTGANVLTF	TGTGCCAGCAGTTTATTCCAGGGAGGCACTGGGGCCAACGTCCTGACTTTC
few	TRBV3-1	TRBJ2-4	TRBD2	CAPRGGSQNIQYF	TGTGCCCCGAGGGGAGGGTCCCAAAACATTCAGTACTTC
many	TRBV20-1	TRBJ2-1	TRBD2	CSALGTSGSIGNEQFF	TGCAGTGCTCTTGGGACTAGCGGGAGTATAGGCAATGAGCAGTTCTTC
few	TRBV9	TRBJ2-7	TRBD1	CASSVDLGQVHTYEQYF	TGTGCCAGCAGCGTAGATTTAGGACAGGTCCACACCTACGAGCAGTACTTC
many	TRBV30	TRBJ1-5	.	CAWSPGDQPQHF	TGTGCCTGGAGTCCGGGGGATCAGCCCCAGCATTTT
.	TRBV20-1	TRBJ1-2	TRBD1	CTINPGQVEVGAGYTF	TGCACCATTAATCCTGGACAGGTAGAAGTGGGAGCTGGCTACACCTTC